This is a list of T cell receptor beta chains from one sample in a study of blood T cell repertoires in COVID-19. Produced via immunoSEQ multiplex PCR; TCRdb's table is partial and in-frame only. Counted here are tens of thousands of clones, 85% occurring once; the ten biggest clones make up about 14%. The sample comprised peripheral blood. The origin of the receptors is a human donor with acute or convalescent COVID-19. The donor label of this sample is uncertain. Each CDR3 is given with its conserved first and last residue. The D gene is left open where the match is weak. Expanded clones are given a class, and other clones once, few, many or no size at all.

d_call j_call v_call clone_size cdr3_nt cdr3_aa
NA TRBJ1-2 TRBV28 NA TGTGCCAGCAGTTTGGTCGGCAGGCGGGAGGGCTACACCTTC CASSLVGRREGYTF
NA TRBJ2-2 TRBV6-4 once TGTGCCAGCAGTTTCACGGTTGACGGGGAGCTGTTTTTT CASSFTVDGELFF
TRBD1 TRBJ2-1 TRBV18 NA TGTGCCAGCTCACCACGGGGACAGGCCGGTGATGAGCAGTTCTTC CASSPRGQAGDEQFF
NA TRBJ1-5 TRBV28 NA TGTGCCATCAGAACAGGGCCGGATCAGCCCCAGCATTTT CAIRTGPDQPQHF
NA TRBJ1-4 TRBV3-1/TRBV3-2 NA TGTGCCAGCAGCCTCAAAGGGGCAGGGACTAATGAAAAACTGTTTTTT CASSLKGAGTNEKLFF
TRBD2 TRBJ2-4 TRBV15 NA TGTGCCACCAGCAGAGATTTCACTAGCGGGAGTGGAGGAGCCAAAAACATTCAGTACTTC CATSRDFTSGSGGAKNIQYF
TRBD1 TRBJ1-2 TRBV28 NA TGTGCCAGCAGTTTGGCGGGACAGGGGAATAGCTATGGCTACACCTTC CASSLAGQGNSYGYTF
NA TRBJ1-2 TRBV21-1 once TGTGCCAGCAGCAAGGAGCCGGGACAGACTAACTATGGCTACACCTTC CASSKEPGQTNYGYTF
TRBD1 TRBJ1-5 TRBV19 NA TGTGCCAGTACCGGGGGAGGGACAGGGGGCGAATTTGGTAATCAGCCCCAGCATTTT CASTGGGTGGEFGNQPQHF
NA TRBJ1-1 TRBV6-2/TRBV6-3 once TGTGCCAGCAGTTACGTCGGGGACACTGAAGCTTTCTTT CASSYVGDTEAFF
TRBD2 TRBJ2-1 TRBV24-1 once TGTGCCACCAGTGATTTTAGCGGGAGGTCCTACAATGAGCAGTTCTTC CATSDFSGRSYNEQFF
NA TRBJ1-1 TRBV27 NA TGTGCCAGCAGTTTGGGGCAGAACACTGAAGCTTTCTTT CASSLGQNTEAFF
NA TRBJ1-2 TRBV29-1 NA TGCAGCGTCCGGGACACGTCTTTTTGCTACACCTTC CSVRDTSFCYTF
TRBD1 TRBJ1-1 TRBV29-1 NA TGCAGCGTTGGGGGGAGGACAGGGAGGGTTCACACTGAAGCTTTCTTT CSVGGRTGRVHTEAFF
TRBD2 TRBJ2-1 TRBV19 NA TGTGCCAGTAGTCCCCGACTAGCGGGAGGGCCAGCCTACAATGAGCAGTTCTTC CASSPRLAGGPAYNEQFF
TRBD1 TRBJ2-7 TRBV5-6 NA TGTGCCAGCAGCCCCGACAGGGGGACGGGGCAGTACTTC CASSPDRGTGQYF
NA TRBJ1-3 TRBV2 NA TGTGCCAGCAGTGAGGGTAGCGTAGGAAACACCATATATTTT CASSEGSVGNTIYF
NA TRBJ1-4 TRBV4-1 few TGCGCCAGCAGCCAAGATAGGCTAGGCAGTTGGGAAAAACTGTTTTTT CASSQDRLGSWEKLFF
NA TRBJ1-1 TRBV4-1 NA TGCGCCAGCAGCCAAGCGGGCCCGGGAGGTGGCACTGAAGCTTTCTTT CASSQAGPGGGTEAFF
NA TRBJ1-2 TRBV6-5 NA TGTGCCAGCGGGGGGGCAGGACATGGCTACACCTTC CASGGAGHGYTF
TRBD2 TRBJ2-2 TRBV6-5 NA TGTGCCAGCAGTTATTGGGGGGGGGACACCGGGGAGCTGTTTTTT CASSYWGGDTGELFF
NA TRBJ2-1 TRBV9 NA TGTGCCAGCAGTAGCAGCTCCTACAATGAGCAGTTCTTC CASSSSSYNEQFF
NA TRBJ1-1 TRBV11-2 NA TGTGCCAGCAGCTTAGCGGTACAGTCTGAAGCTTTCTTT CASSLAVQSEAFF
NA TRBJ1-6 TRBV28 NA TGTGCCAGCAGGGAAGCGAGCTCCTATAATTCACCCCTCCACTTT CASREASSYNSPLHF
NA TRBJ2-2 TRBV7-2 NA TGTGCCAGCAGATCATCCCCAGTGGCCGGGGAGCTGTTTTTT CASRSSPVAGELFF
NA TRBJ2-6 TRBV30 NA TGTGCCTGGAGGGGGGCCTCTGGGGCCAACGTCCTGACTTTC CAWRGASGANVLTF
NA TRBJ2-7 TRBV7-2 NA TGTGCCAGCAGCTTCGGGGCCTACGAGCAGTACTTC CASSFGAYEQYF
NA TRBJ2-7 TRBV6-2/TRBV6-3 NA TGTGCCAGCAGTTACATACAGGGAGGGGAGCAGTACTTC CASSYIQGGEQYF
TRBD1 TRBJ1-4 TRBV7-9 NA TGTGCCAGCAGCCCAGAGGGGGGACAGAGTGGAAAACTGTTTTTT CASSPEGGQSGKLFF
TRBD1 TRBJ1-2 TRBV12-3/TRBV12-4 few TGTGCCAGCAGTTTTACAGGGGGTGGCTACACCTTC CASSFTGGGYTF
NA TRBJ1-2 TRBV30 once TGTGCCTGGAAGAAAGGGGCCTACACCTTC CAWKKGAYTF
NA TRBJ2-5 TRBV5-1 NA TGCGCCAGCAGCTCACAAGAGACCCAGTACTTC CASSSQETQYF
NA TRBJ1-5 TRBV19 NA TGTGCCAGTACTCCAACAGGGCCGCATCAGCCCCAGCATTTT CASTPTGPHQPQHF
NA TRBJ1-1 TRBV28 NA TGTGCCAGCAGTTTAGTGCGACTCATGAACACTGAAGCTTTCTTT CASSLVRLMNTEAFF
NA TRBJ1-2 TRBV6-5 NA TGTGCCAGCAGTTACTCCCAGATTTATGGCTACACCTTC CASSYSQIYGYTF
NA TRBJ2-2 TRBV19 NA TGTGCCAGTAGCAGTACAGGGTTGGGGGAGCTGTTTTTT CASSSTGLGELFF
NA TRBJ1-2 TRBV5-6 NA TGTGCCAGCAGACACGGGGAAATTAACTATGGCTACACCTTC CASRHGEINYGYTF
NA TRBJ2-2 TRBV4-1 NA TGCGCCAGCAGCCAACCTCTTAGGGGTACCGGGGAGCTGTTTTTT CASSQPLRGTGELFF
TRBD1 TRBJ2-7 TRBV7-7 NA TGTGCTAGCAGCTCAGGGACAGGGGAGGGCGAGCAGTACTTC CASSSGTGEGEQYF
TRBD1 TRBJ1-1 TRBV5-1 NA TGCGCCAGCAGCTCGTTGGGACAGCTGAACACTGAAGCTTTCTTT CASSSLGQLNTEAFF
TRBD2 TRBJ2-1 TRBV7-9 NA TGTGCCAGCAGCCTCCTAGCGGGAGGTTACAATGAGCAGTTCTTC CASSLLAGGYNEQFF
NA TRBJ1-5 TRBV11-2 NA TGTGCCAGCAGCCTCGAGATTAGCAATCAGCCCCAGCATTTT CASSLEISNQPQHF
TRBD1 TRBJ2-2 TRBV11-3 once TGTGCCAGCAGCTCAAGTGGGACAGGGATCGGGGAGCTGTTTTTT CASSSSGTGIGELFF
NA TRBJ1-2 TRBV29-1 NA TGCAGCGTTGAGGACAGCCGAAATGGCCACACCTTC CSVEDSRNGHTF
TRBD2 TRBJ2-1 TRBV7-2 NA TGTGCCAGCAGTACTAGCGGGGAGGGGATTTACAATGAGCAGTTCTTC CASSTSGEGIYNEQFF
TRBD2 TRBJ2-2 TRBV5-4 few TGTGCCAGCAGCTTGGCACCCGGGACTAGCGGGGGGGCAGCCGGGGAGCTGTTTTTT CASSLAPGTSGGAAGELFF
TRBD1 TRBJ1-5 TRBV7-9 NA TGTGCCAGCAGCTCTGGGTGGCAGGGGGCAGGACAGCCCCAGCATTTT CASSSGWQGAGQPQHF
NA TRBJ2-3 TRBV18 NA TGTGCCAGTTCCCTGTCGGGGGGCCGGGATACGCAGTATTTT CASSLSGGRDTQYF
TRBD1 TRBJ1-3 TRBV28 NA TGTGCCAGCAGTTCCGGGACAGGAGGAAACACCATATATTTT CASSSGTGGNTIYF
TRBD1 TRBJ1-3 TRBV7-8 NA TGTGCCAGCAGCTTAAGATCAGGGGGCTCTGGAAACACCATATATTTT CASSLRSGGSGNTIYF
NA TRBJ2-5 TRBV11-2 NA TGTGCCAGCAGCAGGGACGGCACCGGGGGAGAGACCCAGTACTTC CASSRDGTGGETQYF
NA TRBJ1-3 TRBV5-4 NA TGTGCCAGCAGCCTCGGGGGATCTAAGGGAAACACCATATATTTT CASSLGGSKGNTIYF
NA TRBJ2-3 TRBV7-9 NA TGTGCCAGCAGCCTAGACTTAGGGGCAGATACGCAGTATTTT CASSLDLGADTQYF
TRBD2 TRBJ2-5 TRBV20-1 NA TGCGGCGGGCTAGCGGGAGAGACCCAGTACTTC CGGLAGETQYF
TRBD1 TRBJ1-2 TRBV5-6 NA TGTGCCAGCAGCGCGGGACAGAACTATGGCTACACCTTC CASSAGQNYGYTF